A single T cell receptor beta chain is shown here with its context. This clone appeared once. What this receptor recognizes is not known. No base qualities exist here, and no much larger clone lies one base off it. The germline V gene sets CDR1 to LGHNA and CDR2 to YSLEER. Including cysteine and phenylalanine, the CDR3 has 14 amino acids. The DNA shown is the 42-base CDR3, in frame from base 1. Trimming takes 4 bases from V and 1 base from J, and the germline ends sit 10 bases apart. The data were taken from a study of PD-L1 blockade in urothelial cancer (dated by TCRdb to the late 2010s). For context, the study as a whole: Every patient began therapy at some point between 2013 and 2015 and was given atezolizumab 1,200 mg intravenously every 3 weeks. Durable clinical benefit meant progression-free survival longer than 6 months, and TCR features were also tested against progression-free and overall survival. Blood samples gave a median of approximately 150,000 T cells and 88,000 or so unique TCRs, with a median clonality of approximately 0.078. In the same patients who had TCR sequencing, pretreatment tumors also underwent whole exome sequencing and RNA sequencing. About 90% of the roughly 30 patients were identified as males with urothelial cancer of bladder origin, and a prior smoking history was reported by 18 of 29 patients. An exploratory multi-omic analysis was conducted of the somatic, immune and clinical correlates of response to PD-L1 blockade with atezolizumab in urothelial cancer. Under 10 patients reached durable clinical benefit, while some 20 patients did not. Patients had an ECOG performance status of 0 or 1 and had received between 0 and 3 prior chemotherapy regimens. Blood samples were analyzed 3 weeks after the start of treatment (second dose) and 6 weeks after the start of treatment. TCR sequencing covered pretreatment tumor samples and matched, serially collected peripheral blood taken before and after atezolizumab treatment. Pretreatment blood TCR-seq was available for twenty-nine patients, at least one posttreatment blood collection was obtained for 25 or so patients, and tumor TCR-seq was available for 25 or so patients. General study outcomes and caveats: Patients with durable benefit showed greater expansion of tumor-associated TCR clones in peripheral blood 3 weeks after starting treatment (n ≈ 21, p = 0.022). Small sample size (n ≈ 30) and many exploratory analyses mean the results are intended to be hypothesis-generating. Improved progression-free and overall survival was found to be associated with pretreatment peripheral blood TCR clonality below the median.

What the time point label conveys for this sample: pretreatment peripheral blood. A cohort of 25 to 30 patients with locally advanced or metastatic urothelial carcinoma, treated at Memorial Sloan Kettering on a trial protocol, was included. Peripheral blood mononuclear cells were collected pretreatment and during treatment, at between 1 and 8 total time points per patient. The Qiagen DNeasy Blood extraction kit was used to purify genomic DNA from total PBMCs and tumor samples. PBMCs were collected pretreatment and during treatment, and were isolated and stored as previously described. Synthetic TCR analog templates were spiked into each PCR to estimate absolute template abundance from read counts. Using the immunoSEQ assay, TCRbeta CDR3 regions were amplified from genomic DNA with bias-controlled V and J gene primers. Sequencing of rearranged TCRbeta segments was done at approximately 20X coverage. The original methods were these. Clustering was used to correct sequencing errors, and CDR3s were annotated against IMGT to assign V, D and J genes. Downstream analyses used only productive TCRbeta rearrangements, leaving out any out-of-frame or stop-codon sequences. Clonality was calculated as one minus the Shannon entropy normalized by the log of the number of unique productive sequences. Clones differing between time points or between blood and tumor were identified by Fisher's exact test with Benjamini-Hochberg correction at adjusted p below 0.01. TCRdb took this table from immuneACCESS and kept in-frame rearrangements with V and J called. Such tables lack part of the clones; where checked against another copy, unresolved V genes explain under half of the gap, and the rest is unexplained. V, J and clone size derive from that table, while D and trimming were established from the DNA sequence. This sample is represented by tens of thousands of clones; about four fifths of them were singletons. The ten most abundant clones make up around 5.7% of the sample.

The sequence was obtained from a man between 65 and 85 years old with urothelial cancer. Here the chain combines TRBV4-3 and TRBJ1-1; the D segment could be TRBD1, given 5 matching bases. The sequencing here drew on PBMCs, taken around atezolizumab (anti-PD-L1) treatment. For the CDR3, the sequence is CASSRATENTEAFF. The nucleotide sequence is TGCGCCAGCAGCCGAGCGACAGAGAACACTGAAGCTTTCTTT.